This T cell receptor beta chain derives from a study of T cell responses to AZD1222 COVID-19 vaccine. Study conclusions and caveats: Baseline serostatus was positive in only a handful of AZD1222 recipients. Sampled repertoires all dated from after the peak T cell response. Regions 160-218 and 743-854 dominated among vaccine-associated CD4 TCRs spanning spike.

This clone was seen a few times. What it recognizes is unknown. With 10 bases removed from V and 5 bases from J, the gap between germline ends came to 5 bases. Looked up from germline, CDR1 is SGHAT and CDR2 is FQNNGV. The CDR3 is 9 residues long. Pooling covered second doses at about 4 or about 12 weeks. Sequencing was performed with immunoSEQ multiplex PCR; in TCRdb, only in-frame clones are kept and a portion is missing. The top ten hold around 3.1% of the sample, which has under 170,000 clones, more than 80% seen once. V and J are TRBV11-2 and TRBJ1-2; D remains unclear. The sequence derives from an adult who received the AZD1222 COVID-19 vaccine. Sequenced material: peripheral blood, taken 28 days after the second AZD1222 dose. The DNA of the CDR3 is TGTGCCACCGGGTATGGCTACACCTTC. It is translated as CATGYGYTF. The full variable domain, with the rest looked up from reference TRBV11-2 and TRBJ1-2, is EAGVAQSPRYKIIEKRQSVAFWCNPISGHATLYWYQQILGQGPKLLIQFQNNGVVDDSQLPKDRFSAERLKGVDSTLKIQPAKLEDSAVYLCATGYGYTFGSGTRLTVV.